What follows are 15 T cell receptor beta chains derived from one specimen sequenced in a study of cytomegalovirus exposure and HLA in healthy donors. PCR employed 60 Vbeta and 13 Jbeta primers. TCRdb's table, derived via immunoSEQ multiplex PCR, lists solely in-frame clones and lacks some. The repertoire holds approximately 91,000 clones, with around 70% as singletons. Specimen: PBMCs. Source of these receptors: a female donor in good health and CMV-seronegative.

This chain joins TRBV4-1 and TRBJ2-7, with a tentative D call TRBD2 (5 bases). The length of the CDR3 is 14 residues. The germline CDR1 and CDR2 sequences are MGHRA and YSYEKL. V lost 1 base and J lost 2, with 9 bases in between. In DNA, the CDR3 is TGCGCCAGCAGCCAAGCCCGGGGTACCTACGAGCAGTACTTC. Translating it yields CASSQARGTYEQYF.

The sample holds a few counts of this clone. The chain employs TRBV7-2 and TRBJ2-7; 14 nucleotides match TRBD2. J gave up 6 bases and V 5 bases, and 6 bases lay outside the gene matches. The CDR3 has 15 amino acids. Looked up from germline, CDR1 is SGHTA and CDR2 is FQGNSA. CDR3 nucleotide sequence: TGTGCCAGCAGCCTAGGACTAGCGGGGGGACTCGAGCAGTACTTC. It encodes CASSLGLAGGLEQYF.

The chain is built from TRBV4-2 and TRBJ2-7; 14 bases match TRBD2. Trimming cost V 4 bases and J 5 bases; bases outside gene matches: 7. There are 16 residues in the CDR3. The V gene's germline CDR1 is LGHNA and CDR2 YNFKEQ. CDR3 region: CASSLGTSGSRHEQYF. The CDR3 nucleotides are TGTGCCAGCAGCCTCGGGACTAGCGGGAGTCGCCACGAGCAGTACTTC.

The chain recombines TRBV7-6 with TRBJ1-4; D call uncertain. V lost 5 bases, J lost 4 bases, and 2 bases lay in between. The CDR3 spans 11 residues. Germline V CDR1 and CDR2: SGHVS, FNYEAQ. DNA of the CDR3: TGTGCCAGCAGCCGTAATGAAAAACTGTTTTTT. Amino acids: CASSRNEKLFF.

A few counts support this clone. V usage is TRBV4-3 and J usage is TRBJ2-6; D unresolved. CDR1 is LGHNA and CDR2 is YSLEER in the germline V gene. This CDR3 has 16 residues. V lost 0 bases to trimming and J lost 0 bases, with 6 bases between them. The CDR3 here is CASSQEALSGANVLTF. For the CDR3, the DNA is TGCGCCAGCAGCCAAGAAGCCCTCTCTGGGGCCAACGTCCTGACTTTC.

The chain uses TRBV18 and TRBJ2-2; 9 nucleotides agree with TRBD1. The CDR3 has 16 amino acids. Unmatched junction bases numbered 6, after V lost 3 bases and J lost 4 bases. Germline V gives CDR1 KGHSH, CDR2 LQKENI. CDR3 residues: CASSPLGQGSTGELFF. The CDR3 coding sequence is TGTGCCAGCTCACCTCTCGGACAGGGGTCCACCGGGGAGCTGTTTTTT.

V usage is TRBV4-1 and J usage is TRBJ2-3, with 8 bases matching TRBD2. This CDR3 is built from 19 residues. Unmatched junction bases numbered 19, after V lost 4 bases and J lost 4 bases. Per germline, CDR1 MGHRA and CDR2 YSYEKL. The CDR3 DNA reads as TGCGCCAGCAGCCGTATTCCAGGGAGTGGGACTAGTGGCCCAGATACGCAGTATTTT. This codes for CASSRIPGSGTSGPDTQYF.

V gene TRBV2 combines with J gene TRBJ2-3, with 10 positions matching TRBD2. The CDR3 is made up of 16 amino acids. Germline-derived CDR1 and CDR2 are SNHLY and FYNNEI. Losses at the gene ends were 5 bases for V and 2 bases for J; bases not matched to a gene: 7. The CDR3 protein is CASSYSGGRSTDTQYF. In DNA, the CDR3 is TGTGCCAGCAGTTATAGCGGGGGGCGGTCCACAGATACGCAGTATTTT.

This clone has just one count. The rearrangement joins TRBV2 to TRBJ1-2; D gene uncertain. This CDR3 is built from 13 residues. Trimming shortened V by 1 base and J by 7 bases, and 10 bases separated the two germline ends. Germline assignment: CDR1 SNHLY and CDR2 FYNNEI. The chain's CDR3 is CASSEEAIGGYTF. The DNA for the CDR3 is TGTGCCAGCAGTGAAGAAGCCATCGGTGGCTACACCTTC.

The V and J genes are TRBV6-5 and TRBJ1-2; D might be TRBD1 (6 bases). The CDR3 runs 15 residues. V dropped 5 bases and J dropped 2 bases, with 15 bases sitting between them. Germline values: CDR1 MNHEY, CDR2 SVGAGI. This CDR3 is CASSQRTADNYGYTF. CDR3 coding DNA: TGTGCCAGCAGTCAAAGGACAGCTGACAACTATGGCTACACCTTC.

The chain joins TRBV5-4 to TRBJ1-1; 7 bases are a match to TRBD1. Looked up from germline, CDR1 is SGHNT and CDR2 is YYREEE (reference sequence). The CDR3 runs 14 residues. V trimming: 9 bases; J trimming: 1 base; junction bases outside the gene matches: 9. The CDR3 region has the DNA TGTGCCAACAGGGGCGACAGTCAGAACACTGAAGCTTTCTTT. Translation gives CANRGDSQNTEAFF.

The chain uses TRBV6-5 and TRBJ1-1; D uncertain. CDR1 is MNHEY and CDR2 is SVGAGI in the germline V gene. Between the trimmed V and J ends, which lost 0 bases and 0 bases, there was a span of 5 bases. The length of the CDR3 is 14 residues. CDR3 sequence: CASSYSRLNTEAFF. The DNA for the CDR3 is TGTGCCAGCAGTTACTCGCGCCTGAACACTGAAGCTTTCTTT.

The chain uses TRBV7-6 and TRBJ2-7; TRBD1 matches at 9 bases. Per germline, CDR1 SGHVS and CDR2 FNYEAQ. The J segment lost 4 bases and the V segment lost 5 bases, leaving 6 bases of the junction unmatched. The CDR3 totals 14 residues. CDR3 sequence: CASSPGTGIYEQYF. The DNA of the CDR3 is TGTGCCAGCAGCCCCGGGACAGGGATTTACGAGCAGTACTTC.

This sequence joins TRBV18 and TRBJ2-7; possible D gene TRBD2, 7 bases. Germline-derived CDR1 and CDR2 are KGHSH and LQKENI. The CDR3 consists of 17 residues. The ends were cut back, 6 bases at V and 0 bases at J, with 21 bases in the middle. This CDR3 reads CASSPTGIGGGSYEQYF. For the CDR3, the DNA is TGTGCCAGCTCCCCGACAGGAATCGGCGGGGGCTCCTACGAGCAGTACTTC.

The chain combines TRBV2 with TRBJ2-1, with 14 nucleotides matching TRBD2. V was clipped by 6 bases and J by 6 bases; unmatched bases: 4. The CDR3 runs 15 residues. Germline V gives CDR1 SNHLY, CDR2 FYNNEI. As DNA, the CDR3 is TGTGCCAGCAGCGGACTAGCGGGGGGAATCAATGAGCAGTTCTTC. Translation: CASSGLAGGINEQFF. Combining the CDR3 with reference TRBV2 and TRBJ2-1 gives the whole variable domain EPEVTQTPSHQVTQMGQEVILRCVPISNHLYFYWYRQILGQKVEFLVSFYNNEISEKSEIFDDQFSVERPDGSNFTLKIRSTKLEDSAMYFCASSGLAGGINEQFFGPGTRLTVL.